A few counts support the clone carrying this T cell receptor (beta chain). This CDR3 has 18 amino acids. In germline, CDR1 is SQVTM, CDR2 ANQGSEA. Germline trimming cut 4 bases from V and 0 bases from J; bases unmatched to any gene: 8. From 5'RACE with constant-segment primers came TCR alpha and TCR beta cDNA libraries that carried sample barcodes and UMIs. Via MiXCR, TCRdb re-called the 5' RACE reads, giving one row per CDR3 protein. The table lists 140,000 to 150,000 distinct CDR3 sequences, 20% to 25% of them singletons. This specimen belongs to a study of T-cell memory formation after mild COVID-19.

Input material: PBMCs or a T cell subset sorted from them (not recorded which). This receptor was obtained from an adult woman who had mild COVID-19 (a few samples of this study predate the infection). Cell type and time point are not known. The chain recombines TRBV29-1 with TRBJ2-1, with 14 bases fitting TRBD2. The CDR3 loop reads CSVAGLAGGGLSYNEQFF. CDR3 DNA: TGCAGCGTTGCAGGACTAGCGGGGGGTGGCCTCTCCTACAATGAGCAGTTCTTC.